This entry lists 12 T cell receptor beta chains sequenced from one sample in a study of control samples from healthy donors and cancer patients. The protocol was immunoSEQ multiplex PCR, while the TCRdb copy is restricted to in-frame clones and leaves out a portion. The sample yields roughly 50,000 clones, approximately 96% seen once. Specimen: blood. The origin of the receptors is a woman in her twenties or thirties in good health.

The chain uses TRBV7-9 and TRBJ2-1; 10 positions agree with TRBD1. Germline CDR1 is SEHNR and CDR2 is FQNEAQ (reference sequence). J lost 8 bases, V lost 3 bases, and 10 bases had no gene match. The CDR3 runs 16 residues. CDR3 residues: CASSFPPGQGTHEQFF. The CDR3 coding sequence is TGTGCCAGCAGCTTCCCGCCGGGACAGGGGACTCATGAGCAGTTCTTC.

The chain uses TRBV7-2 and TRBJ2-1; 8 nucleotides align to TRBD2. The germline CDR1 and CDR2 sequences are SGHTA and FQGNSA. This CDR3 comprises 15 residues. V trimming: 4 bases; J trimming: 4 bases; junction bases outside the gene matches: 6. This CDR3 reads CASSSAGLGYNEQFF. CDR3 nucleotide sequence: TGTGCCAGCAGCTCCGCGGGACTAGGGTACAATGAGCAGTTCTTC.

CDR3 in amino acids: CASSNLAQGNTEAFF. CDR3 sequence (DNA): TGTGCCAGCAGCAATTTAGCGCAGGGGAACACTGAAGCTTTCTTT. V gene TRBV7-8 combines with J gene TRBJ1-1; weak D call: TRBD1 (5 bases). This CDR3 is built from 15 residues. Germline V gives CDR1 SGHVS, CDR2 FQNEAQ. V was cut by 5 bases and J by 1 base, with 14 bases left in between.

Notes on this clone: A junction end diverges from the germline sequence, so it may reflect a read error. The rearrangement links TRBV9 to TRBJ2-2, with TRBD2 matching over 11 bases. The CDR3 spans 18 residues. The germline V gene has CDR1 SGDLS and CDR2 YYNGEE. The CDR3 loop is CARRGGVAGGPHTGELFF. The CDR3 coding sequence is TGCGCCCGCCGCGGGGGGGTAGCGGGAGGGCCCCACACCGGGGAGCTGTTTTTT.

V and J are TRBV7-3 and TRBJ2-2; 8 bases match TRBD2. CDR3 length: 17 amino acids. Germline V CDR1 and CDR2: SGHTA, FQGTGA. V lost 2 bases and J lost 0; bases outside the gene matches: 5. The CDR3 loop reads CASSLLGGRTNTGELFF. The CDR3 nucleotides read TGTGCCAGCAGCTTATTAGGCGGGAGGACGAACACCGGGGAGCTGTTTTTT.

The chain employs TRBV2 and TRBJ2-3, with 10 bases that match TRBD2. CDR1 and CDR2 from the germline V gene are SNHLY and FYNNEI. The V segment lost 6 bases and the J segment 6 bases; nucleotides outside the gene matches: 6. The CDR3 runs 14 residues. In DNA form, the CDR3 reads TGTGCCAGCAGACAAGCGGGAGGGGGGGATACGCAGTATTTT. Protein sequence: CASRQAGGGDTQYF.

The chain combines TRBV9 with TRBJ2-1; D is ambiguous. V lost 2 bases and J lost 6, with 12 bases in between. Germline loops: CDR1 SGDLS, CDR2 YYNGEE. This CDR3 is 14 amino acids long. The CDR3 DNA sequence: TGTGCCAGCAGCGTTGGCGTATTAGGCAATGAGCAGTTCTTC. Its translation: CASSVGVLGNEQFF.

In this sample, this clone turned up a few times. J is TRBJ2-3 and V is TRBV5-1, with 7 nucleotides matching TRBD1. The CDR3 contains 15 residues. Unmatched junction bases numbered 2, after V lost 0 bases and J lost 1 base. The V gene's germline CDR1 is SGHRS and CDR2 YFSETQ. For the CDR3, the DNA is TGCGCCAGCAGCTTGGAAGGACAGGGCACAGATACGCAGTATTTT. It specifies CASSLEGQGTDTQYF.

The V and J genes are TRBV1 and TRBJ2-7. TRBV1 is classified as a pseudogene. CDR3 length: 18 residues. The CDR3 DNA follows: TGCACCAGCAGCCAAGACCGTGGTAGGGCCCTACCTTACTACGAGCAGTACTTC. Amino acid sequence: CTSSQDRGRALPYYEQYF.

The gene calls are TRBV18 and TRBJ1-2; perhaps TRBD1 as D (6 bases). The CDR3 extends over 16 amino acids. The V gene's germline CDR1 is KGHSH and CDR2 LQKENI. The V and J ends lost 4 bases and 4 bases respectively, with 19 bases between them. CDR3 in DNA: TGTGCCAGCTCACTCCTGAAGGTGGACAGCGTCTATGGCTACACCTTC. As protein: CASSLLKVDSVYGYTF.

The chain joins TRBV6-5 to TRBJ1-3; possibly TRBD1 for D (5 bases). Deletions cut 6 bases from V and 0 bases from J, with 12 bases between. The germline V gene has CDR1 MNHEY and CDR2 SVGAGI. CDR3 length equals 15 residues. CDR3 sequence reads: CASSPGPSSGNTIYF. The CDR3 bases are TGTGCCAGCAGCCCGGGACCGAGCTCTGGAAACACCATATATTTT.

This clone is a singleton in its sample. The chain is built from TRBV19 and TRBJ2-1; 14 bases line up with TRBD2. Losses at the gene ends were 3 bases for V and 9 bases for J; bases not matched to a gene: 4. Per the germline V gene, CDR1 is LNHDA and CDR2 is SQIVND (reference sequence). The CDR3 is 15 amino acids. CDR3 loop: CASSIPTSGRGEQFF. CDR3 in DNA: TGTGCCAGTAGTATCCCGACTAGCGGGAGGGGTGAGCAGTTCTTC. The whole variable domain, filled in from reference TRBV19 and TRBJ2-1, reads DGGITQSPKYLFRKEGQNVTLSCEQNLNHDAMYWYRQDPGQGLRLIYYSQIVNDFQKGDIAEGYSVSREKKESFPLTVTSAQKNPTAFYLCASSIPTSGRGEQFFGPGTRLTVL.